One and the same sample provided the 26 T cell receptor beta chains below, sequenced in a study of vaccination effects on CD4 cells after COVID-19. Clones were sequenced by immunoSEQ multiplex PCR, and TCRdb holds only the in-frame ones, with some missing. The data hold roughly 70,000 clones, with roughly 80% observed a single time. Their cognate antigens are unknown. Before sequencing took place, the ViraFEST assay used viral peptide pools to expand antigen-specific CD4+ T cells. Having been cultured for around nine days, the cells underwent CD4+ T cell isolation. Each person got two doses of an mRNA SARS-CoV-2 vaccine, BNT162b2 or mRNA-1273. Sequencing used CD4+ T cells from PBMCs cultured with HCoV-OC43 spike peptides, obtained after COVID-19 vaccination. Stated subset: HCoV-OC43 spike overlapping peptide pool stimulation. Source of these receptors: a human donor who received a COVID-19 vaccine.

The chain couples TRBV24-1 to TRBJ2-5; 7 positions agree with TRBD1. The germline V gene has CDR1 KGHDR and CDR2 SFDVKD. The CDR3 totals 15 residues. Trimming at V came to 3 bases and at J to 1 base, leaving 4 bases not matched to a gene. As DNA, the CDR3 is TGTGCCACCAGTGATCCAGGGACAGCCCAAGAGACCCAGTACTTC. Its protein is CATSDPGTAQETQYF.

The gene calls are TRBV5-1 and TRBJ2-3, with unresolved D. Germline lookup yields CDR1 SGHRS and CDR2 YFSETQ. V was cut by 0 bases and J by 3 bases, with 11 bases left in between. CDR3 length: 15 residues. CDR3 nucleotide sequence: TGCGCCAGCAGCTTGGCAGGAATAGGTACAGATACGCAGTATTTT. Translation gives CASSLAGIGTDTQYF.

V is TRBV5-1 and J is TRBJ1-1; D unresolved. There are 14 residues in the CDR3. CDR1 and CDR2 (germline): SGHRS, YFSETQ. With 2 bases removed from V and 1 base from J, the gap between germline ends came to 9 bases. The CDR3 sequence is CASSFLDGNTEAFF. As DNA, the CDR3 is TGCGCCAGCAGCTTCCTCGACGGGAACACTGAAGCTTTCTTT.

A single count supports this clone. This chain joins TRBV27 and TRBJ1-2, with a possible D match to TRBD1 (5 bases). V dropped 7 bases and J dropped 3 bases, with 18 bases sitting between them. CDR1 is MNHEY, CDR2 SMNVEV, per germline (reference sequence). This CDR3 has 15 amino acids. The CDR3: CASMGRGVGDYGYTF. As DNA, the CDR3 is TGTGCCAGCATGGGGCGGGGGGTAGGGGACTATGGCTACACCTTC.

The chain has TRBV4-2 and TRBJ1-5; weak D call: TRBD1 (6 bases). Trimming shortened V by 4 bases and J by 7 bases, and 11 bases separated the two germline ends. Germline V lookup: CDR1 LGHNA, CDR2 YNFKEQ. The CDR3 has 13 amino acids. As DNA, the CDR3 is TGTGCCAGCAGCCCTCCCGGGGGCCAGCCCCAGCATTTT. Protein sequence: CASSPPGGQPQHF.

This chain connects TRBV5-1 to TRBJ2-3, with 14 bases identical to TRBD2. The V segment lost 4 bases and the J segment 4 bases; nucleotides outside the gene matches: 2. Germline V gives CDR1 SGHRS, CDR2 YFSETQ. CDR3 length equals 15 residues. The CDR3 DNA sequence: TGCGCCAGCAGCAAGGGACTAGCGGGGGCAGATACGCAGTATTTT. It encodes CASSKGLAGADTQYF.

This clone was detected a few times. The genes are TRBV5-8 and TRBJ1-2, with 7 bases matching TRBD1. The CDR3 runs 15 residues. CDR1 is SGHTS, CDR2 YDEGEE, per germline. The ends lost 5 bases at V and 0 bases at J; junction bases unmatched: 7. This CDR3 is CASRPNRGANYGYTF. The CDR3 bases are TGTGCCAGCAGACCGAACAGGGGAGCTAACTATGGCTACACCTTC.

The CDR3 region is CASSLAVAGVDTQYF. In nucleotides, the CDR3 is TGTGCCAGCAGCTTAGCGGTAGCGGGGGTAGATACGCAGTATTTT. This chain uses TRBV7-2 with TRBJ2-3, with 9 bases lining up with TRBD2. The CDR3 totals 15 residues. Germline loops: CDR1 SGHTA, CDR2 FQGNSA. The V and J ends lost 0 bases and 5 bases, in that order; junction bases with no gene match: 3.

The chain links TRBV6-5 to TRBJ1-2; 8 bases fit TRBD1. The length of the CDR3 is 14 residues. Germline V gene lookup returns CDR1 MNHEY and CDR2 SVGAGI. V lost 7 bases to trimming and J lost 2 bases; unmatched junction nucleotides: 6. CDR3 protein: CASNPTGANYGYTF. CDR3 nucleotides: TGTGCCAGCAACCCGACAGGGGCCAACTATGGCTACACCTTC.

This CDR3 is CASLGTGGRYEQFF. As DNA, the CDR3 is TGTGCCTCCCTAGGGACAGGGGGCAGATATGAGCAGTTCTTC. The V gene is TRBV6-5, the J gene TRBJ2-1; TRBD1 aligns across 12 bases. This CDR3 contains 14 residues. V trimming: 11 bases; J trimming: 8 bases; junction bases outside the gene matches: 10. Looked up from germline, CDR1 is MNHEY and CDR2 is SVGAGI.

V is TRBV19 and J is TRBJ2-2; 12 bases fit TRBD2. V dropped 9 bases and J dropped 0; count of bases not matched to a gene: 11. The CDR3 consists of 18 residues. Germline CDR1 is LNHDA and CDR2 is SQIVND (reference sequence). CDR3 nucleotide sequence: TGTGCCAGCCGTGACCCGGGACTAGCGGGTACGAACACCGGGGAGCTGTTTTTT. Encoded protein: CASRDPGLAGTNTGELFF.

The chain recombines TRBV12-5 with TRBJ2-2; the match to TRBD2 covers 9 bases. Losses at the gene ends were 5 bases for V and 2 bases for J; bases not matched to a gene: 12. The length of the CDR3 is 18 residues. From germline, CDR1 is LGHNT and CDR2 FRNRAP. Here the CDR3 reads CASGPWGSSGGNTGELFF. The CDR3 region has the DNA TGTGCTAGTGGTCCATGGGGAAGTAGCGGGGGCAACACCGGGGAGCTGTTTTTT.

V is TRBV18 and J is TRBJ2-7; 8 bases fit TRBD2. This CDR3 has 15 residues. The J segment lost 2 bases and the V segment lost 2 bases, leaving 5 bases of the junction unmatched. The germline CDR1 and CDR2 sequences are KGHSH and LQKENI. CDR3 loop: CASSPAAGGPYEQYV. The CDR3 region has the DNA TGTGCCAGCTCACCAGCTGCGGGGGGTCCCTACGAGCAGTACGTC.

This clone was seen more than once but under ten times. The chain joins TRBV28 to TRBJ1-2; the D is unclear. The CDR3 contains 13 residues. Trimming removed 5 bases at V and 4 bases at J, with 11 bases between. Germline CDR1 MDHEN, CDR2 SYDVKM. The CDR3 DNA sequence: TGTGCCAGCAGTGCAACAGAGACCTATGGCTACACCTTC. Amino acids: CASSATETYGYTF.

This sequence joins TRBV5-8 and TRBJ2-7; 8 bases match TRBD1. The trim removed 2 bases at V and 5 bases at J, leaving 3 bases unmatched. The CDR3 is made up of 13 amino acids. Germline CDR1 and CDR2: SGHTS and YDEGEE. The CDR3 DNA is TGTGCCAGCAGCTTCCTGGACAGGGACGAGCAGTACGTC. This sequence encodes CASSFLDRDEQYV.

The chain is built from TRBV7-3 and TRBJ2-3, with unresolved D. Germline V gives CDR1 SGHTA, CDR2 FQGTGA. The V end was cut by 10 bases, the J end by 3 bases, with 2 bases between. The length of the CDR3 is 9 residues. DNA of the CDR3: TGTGCCAAAACAGATACGCAGTATTTT. It yields the protein CAKTDTQYF. The full variable domain, its missing parts supplied by reference TRBV7-3 and TRBJ2-3, is GAGVSQTPSNKVTEKGKYVELRCDPISGHTALYWYRQSLGQGPEFLIYFQGTGAADDSGLPNDRFFAVRPEGSVSTLKIQRTERGDSAVYLCAKTDTQYFGPGTRLTVL.

This chain links TRBV24-1 with TRBJ1-5; TRBD1 matches 7 bases. This CDR3 contains 14 residues. The V segment lost 4 bases and the J segment 3 bases; nucleotides outside the gene matches: 2. Germline V gives CDR1 KGHDR, CDR2 SFDVKD. The CDR3 DNA reads TGTGCCACCAGTGAGGGACAGCCCAATCAGCCCCAGCATTTT. Translation: CATSEGQPNQPQHF.

The rearrangement links TRBV7-3 to TRBJ2-3; 8 nucleotides agree with TRBD2. CDR3 length: 16 amino acids. After removal of 2 bases from V and 1 base from J, the junction contained 5 bases not matched to a gene. The germline gives CDR1 SGHTA, CDR2 FQGTGA. The CDR3 DNA is TGTGCCAGCAGCTTAGGGCGGGGGGTCGGCACAGATACGCAGTATTTT. Translated: CASSLGRGVGTDTQYF. The full variable domain, completed using reference TRBV7-3 and TRBJ2-3, is GAGVSQTPSNKVTEKGKYVELRCDPISGHTALYWYRQSLGQGPEFLIYFQGTGAADDSGLPNDRFFAVRPEGSVSTLKIQRTERGDSAVYLCASSLGRGVGTDTQYFGPGTRLTVL.

This chain connects TRBV5-1 to TRBJ2-3; D is possibly TRBD1 (5 bases). Germline V CDR1 and CDR2: SGHRS, YFSETQ. V was pared by 4 bases and J by 0 bases, with 12 bases between. The length of the CDR3 is 15 residues. The DNA of the CDR3 is TGCGCCAGCAGCCGAGACAGTACTAGCACAGATACGCAGTATTTT. It encodes CASSRDSTSTDTQYF.

This chain links TRBV29-1 with TRBJ2-7; 10 positions match TRBD1. V gave up 8 bases and J gave up 0 bases; unmatched junction bases: 4. The CDR3 totals 13 residues. Germline V lookup: CDR1 SQVTM, CDR2 ANQGSEA. CDR3 amino acids: CSPRTGGSYEQYV. The CDR3 DNA is TGCAGCCCCAGGACAGGGGGCTCCTACGAGCAGTACGTC.

The chain is built from TRBV18 and TRBJ2-1; 10 bases line up with TRBD2. The V segment lost 3 bases and the J segment 5 bases; nucleotides outside the gene matches: 4. The CDR3 consists of 15 residues. The germline gives CDR1 KGHSH, CDR2 LQKENI. The CDR3, as DNA: TGTGCCAGCTCACCGATAGCGGGGGGCGACAATGAGCAGTTCTTC. Translation: CASSPIAGGDNEQFF.

Here the CDR3 reads CASSIAADRDQETQYF. The CDR3 bases are TGTGCCAGTAGTATCGCCGCGGACAGGGACCAAGAGACCCAGTACTTC. The J gene is TRBJ2-5, the V gene TRBV19, with 8 bases fitting TRBD1. V trimming: 3 bases; J trimming: 0 bases; junction bases outside the gene matches: 6. This CDR3 is 16 amino acids long. Germline V lookup: CDR1 LNHDA, CDR2 SQIVND (reference sequence).

This clone showed up just a few times. V is TRBV20-1 and J is TRBJ1-1, with D possibly TRBD1 on 6 matching bases. CDR1 is DFQATT, CDR2 SNEGSKA, per germline (reference sequence). Trimming removed 1 base at V and 7 bases at J, with 7 bases between. The CDR3 totals 11 residues. The CDR3 here is CSARAGVEAFF. The CDR3 DNA reads as TGCAGTGCTAGAGCAGGGGTTGAAGCTTTCTTT.

The chain recombines TRBV18 with TRBJ2-7, with unresolved D. CDR1 KGHSH and CDR2 LQKENI come from the germline V gene. The V and J ends lost 1 base and 2 bases respectively, with 6 bases between them. This CDR3 is 13 amino acids long. The CDR3: CASSPQGTYEQYV. The DNA of the CDR3 is TGTGCCAGCTCACCACAGGGTACCTACGAGCAGTACGTC.

This clone was seen just once. The rearrangement links TRBV28 to TRBJ1-3, with unresolved D. Germline CDR1 reads MDHEN; CDR2 reads SYDVKM. The CDR3 covers 15 residues. Trimming cost V 3 bases and J 1 base, with 10 bases left between them. The CDR3 DNA is TGTGCCAGCAGTTTTGGGTTGGGGTCTGGAAACACCATATATTTT. Its translation: CASSFGLGSGNTIYF.

The CDR3 spells CASSSDRGLNEKLFF. CDR3 coding DNA: TGTGCCAGCAGCTCTGACAGGGGGCTTAATGAAAAACTGTTTTTT. The chain uses TRBV6-5 and TRBJ1-4, with 10 bases fitting TRBD1. The CDR3 loop spans 15 amino acids. V was pared by 6 bases and J by 4 bases, with 5 bases of the junction left unmatched. Germline V lookup: CDR1 MNHEY, CDR2 SVGAGI.